Here is one TCR beta chain with its context. This sample was included in a study of blood T cell repertoires in COVID-19. TCRdb keeps only in-frame clones here, not all; method: immunoSEQ multiplex PCR. The sample gives about 310,000 clones, roughly 84% of which show up once; 1% is in the top ten. The sequence was collected from a man aged 50 to 59 with active or convalescent COVID-19. The sequenced sample consisted of peripheral blood.

The CDR3 protein is CASSPTTALNTEAFF. CDR3 in DNA: TGTGCCAGCTCACCCACGACAGCTCTGAACACTGAAGCTTTCTTT. This chain uses TRBV18 with TRBJ1-1; a possible D gene is TRBD1 (5 bases). Between the trimmed V and J ends, which lost 3 bases and 0 bases, there was a span of 11 bases. The CDR3 extends over 15 amino acids. CDR1 is KGHSH, CDR2 LQKENI, per germline.